This is a list of T cell receptor beta chains from one sample in a study of CD8 T cells in Susac syndrome. TCRdb re-derived calls from the immunoSEQ multiplex PCR reads in MiXCR, one entry per CDR3 protein. The repertoire holds a few hundred thousand distinct CDR3 sequences, with 70% to 90% as singletons. The material sequenced was CD8+ T cells from PBMCs. These TCRs come from a human donor with multiple sclerosis. Each CDR3 is given without its conserved first and last residue. Fields, in order: V gene, CDR3 length, CDR3 protein.

v_call: TRBV5-5
cdr3_length: 13
cdr3_aa: ASSLGWDRLNEQF

v_call: TRBV27
cdr3_length: 10
cdr3_aa: ASSLGPQVDT

v_call: TRBV12-3/TRBV12-4
cdr3_length: 9
cdr3_aa: ASKRGHKAF

v_call: TRBV7-9
cdr3_length: 15
cdr3_aa: ASSPSGPLQANYGYT

v_call: TRBV6-6
cdr3_length: 13
cdr3_aa: ASSPPTAAPYEQY

v_call: TRBV27
cdr3_length: 13
cdr3_aa: ASSPTRTAYNEQF

v_call: TRBV7-9
cdr3_length: 12
cdr3_aa: ASSLAGINNEQF

v_call: TRBV6-1
cdr3_length: 14
cdr3_aa: ASSPRTSGRYNEQF

v_call: TRBV3-1
cdr3_length: 14
cdr3_aa: ASSQVIGKAKNIQY

v_call: TRBV30
cdr3_length: 13
cdr3_aa: AWSGQTRRANVLT

v_call: TRBV7-9
cdr3_length: 9
cdr3_aa: ASSWAAEAF

v_call: TRBV6-1
cdr3_length: 15
cdr3_aa: ASSPRRHTSGANVLT

v_call: TRBV27
cdr3_length: 11
cdr3_aa: ASSLTRQYGYT

v_call: TRBV20-1
cdr3_length: 10
cdr3_aa: SADREGETQY

v_call: TRBV2
cdr3_length: 9
cdr3_aa: ASRGRGSGT

v_call: TRBV7-9
cdr3_length: 11
cdr3_aa: AHERDFTDTQY

v_call: TRBV5-6
cdr3_length: 13
cdr3_aa: ASRARGQGRNEQF

v_call: TRBV24-1
cdr3_length: 11
cdr3_aa: ATGGTSANEQF

v_call: TRBV6-6
cdr3_length: 13
cdr3_aa: ASSYSGTGPTEAF

v_call: TRBV19
cdr3_length: 12
cdr3_aa: ASSGGWGQETQY

v_call: TRBV9
cdr3_length: 12
cdr3_aa: ASSGGQLGREQY

v_call: TRBV2
cdr3_length: 12
cdr3_aa: ASSEVQRGDEQF

v_call: TRBV30
cdr3_length: 11
cdr3_aa: AWDRLYTGELF

v_call: TRBV6-1
cdr3_length: 13
cdr3_aa: AKQTLAGSTDTQY

v_call: TRBV9
cdr3_length: 14
cdr3_aa: ASSPDAGLPQETQY

v_call: TRBV2
cdr3_length: 12
cdr3_aa: ASSVDSWTYEQY

v_call: TRBV9
cdr3_length: 12
cdr3_aa: ASSVGTLTRELF